This T cell receptor beta chain comes out of a study of blood T cells in healthy people across ages. Per-sample PBMC isolation yielded at least 6 million cells. Per sample, at least 6 micrograms of total RNA were extracted. Alongside a J-beta primer mix, a sample-barcoded 5' primer served in a second PCR lasting roughly 7 to 11 cycles. TCRdb reprocessed the 5' RACE reads via MiXCR and lists one record per CDR3 protein. This sample has 1,500,000 or so distinct CDR3 sequences, with under 55% found just once. The CDR3 is made up of 16 amino acids. CDR1 is SQVTM, CDR2 ANQGSEA, per germline. V lost 6 bases and J 0 bases, leaving 21 bases between the germline ends.

The sample consisted of blood. This TCR came from a woman between 18 and 29 years old in good health. This sequence joins TRBV29-1 and TRBJ2-7, with a tentative D call TRBD1 (6 bases). In DNA form, the CDR3 reads TGCAGCGTCAGACAGGTCCCCCTGCAAAGCTCCTACGAGCAGTACTTC. Amino acids: CSVRQVPLQSSYEQYF.